This T cell receptor (beta chain) stems from a study of OX40 agonist ivuxolimab in advanced cancers. The overall study: Administration of intravenous ivuxolimab to patients occurred every 2 weeks at 0.01 to 10 mg/kg. Whole-study findings and limits: Mean expanded clone counts were higher in CD8+ than CD4+ T cells. The CD4+ and CD8+ T cells in the blood had expanded clonally by week 6 at 0.1 to 3.0 mg/kg.

Germline-derived CDR1 and CDR2 are SGHTA and FQGNSA. The CDR3 is 16 amino acids. V trimming: 6 bases; J trimming: 3 bases; junction bases outside the gene matches: 10. Autoimmune disease history or systemic immunosuppression disqualified patients. Comments on this clone: Its antigen is as yet unknown.

The data were produced by immunoSEQ multiplex PCR, yet TCRdb's version contains in-frame clones alone and is incomplete. Among 60,000 or so clones listed, about 83% were seen once. The origin of this receptor is an adult with an advanced solid tumor such as melanoma, head and neck, liver or kidney cancer. The chain has TRBV7-2 and TRBJ2-3; 9 nucleotides match TRBD2. The sequences come from CD4+ or CD8+ T cells sorted from blood, collected in a trial of the OX40 agonist ivuxolimab. The CDR3 DNA is TGTGCCAGCAGTCCGGGACTAGCACGTTTAACAGATACGCAGTATTTT. Its protein product is CASSPGLARLTDTQYF. Looking up the rest from reference TRBV7-2 and TRBJ2-3 gives the full variable domain: GAGVSQSPSNKVTEKGKDVELRCDPISGHTALYWYRQSLGQGLEFLIYFQGNSAPDKSGLPSDRFSAERTGGSVSTLTIQRTQQEDSAVYLCASSPGLARLTDTQYFGPGTRLTVL.